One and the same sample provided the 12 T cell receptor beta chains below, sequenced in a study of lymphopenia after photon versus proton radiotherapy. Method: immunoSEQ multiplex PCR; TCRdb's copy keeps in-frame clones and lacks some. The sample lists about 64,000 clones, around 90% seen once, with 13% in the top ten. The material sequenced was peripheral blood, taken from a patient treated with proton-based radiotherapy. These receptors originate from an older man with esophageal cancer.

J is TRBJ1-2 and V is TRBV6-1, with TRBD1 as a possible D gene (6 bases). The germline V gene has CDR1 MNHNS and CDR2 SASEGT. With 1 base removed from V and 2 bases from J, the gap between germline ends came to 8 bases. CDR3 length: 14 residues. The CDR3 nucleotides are TGTGCCAGCAGTGAAGGAGGGGGAAACTATGGCTACACCTTC. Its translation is CASSEGGGNYGYTF.

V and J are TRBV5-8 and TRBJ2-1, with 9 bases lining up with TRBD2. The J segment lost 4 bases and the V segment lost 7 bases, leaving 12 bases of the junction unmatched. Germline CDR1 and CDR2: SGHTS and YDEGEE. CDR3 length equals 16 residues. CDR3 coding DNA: TGTGCCAGCGCCCCCCTGTCGGGACTAGCATACAATGAGCAGTTCTTC. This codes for CASAPLSGLAYNEQFF.

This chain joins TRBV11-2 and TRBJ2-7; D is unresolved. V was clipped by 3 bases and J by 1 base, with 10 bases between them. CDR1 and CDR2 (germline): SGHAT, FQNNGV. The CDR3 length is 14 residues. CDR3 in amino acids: CASSFQVSSYEQYF. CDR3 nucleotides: TGTGCCAGCAGCTTTCAAGTCTCTTCCTACGAGCAGTACTTC.

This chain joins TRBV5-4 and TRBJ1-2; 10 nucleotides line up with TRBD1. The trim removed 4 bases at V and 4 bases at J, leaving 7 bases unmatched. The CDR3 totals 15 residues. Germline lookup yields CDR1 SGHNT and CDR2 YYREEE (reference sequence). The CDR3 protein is CASSQKTGGFYGYTF. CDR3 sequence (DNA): TGTGCCAGCAGCCAAAAGACAGGGGGCTTCTATGGCTACACCTTC. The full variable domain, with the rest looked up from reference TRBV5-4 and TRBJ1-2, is ETGVTQSPTHLIKTRGQQVTLRCSSQSGHNTVSWYQQALGQGPQFIFQYYREEENGRGNFPPRFSGLQFPNYSSELNVNALELDDSALYLCASSQKTGGFYGYTFGSGTRLTVV.

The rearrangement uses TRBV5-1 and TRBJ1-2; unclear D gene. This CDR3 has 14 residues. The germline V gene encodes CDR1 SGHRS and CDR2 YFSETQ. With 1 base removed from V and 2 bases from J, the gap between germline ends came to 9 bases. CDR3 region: CASSLQAVNYGYTF. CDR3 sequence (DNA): TGCGCCAGCAGCTTGCAGGCCGTCAACTATGGCTACACCTTC.

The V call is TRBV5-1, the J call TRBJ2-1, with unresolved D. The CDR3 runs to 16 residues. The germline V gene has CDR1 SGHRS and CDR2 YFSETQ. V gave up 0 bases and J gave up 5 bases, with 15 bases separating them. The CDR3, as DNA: TGCGCCAGCAGCTTGGCCTTAGGAAATTCTAACAATGAGCAGTTCTTC. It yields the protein CASSLALGNSNNEQFF.

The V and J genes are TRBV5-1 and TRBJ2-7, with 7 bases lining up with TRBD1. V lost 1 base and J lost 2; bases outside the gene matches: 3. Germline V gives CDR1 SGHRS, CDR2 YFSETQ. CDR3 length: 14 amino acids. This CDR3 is CASSLTQGPYEQYF. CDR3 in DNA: TGCGCCAGCAGCTTGACACAGGGGCCCTACGAGCAGTACTTC.

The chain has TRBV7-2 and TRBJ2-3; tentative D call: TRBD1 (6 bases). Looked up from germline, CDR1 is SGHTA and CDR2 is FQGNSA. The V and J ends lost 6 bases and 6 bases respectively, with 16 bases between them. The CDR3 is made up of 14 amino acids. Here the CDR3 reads CASSINTGLDTQYF. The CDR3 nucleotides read TGTGCCAGCAGTATTAACACAGGGCTGGATACGCAGTATTTT.

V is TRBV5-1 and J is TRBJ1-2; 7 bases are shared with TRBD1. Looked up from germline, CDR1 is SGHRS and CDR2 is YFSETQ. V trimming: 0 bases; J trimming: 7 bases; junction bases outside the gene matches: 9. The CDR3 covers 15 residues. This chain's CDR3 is CASSLGVRGKSGYTF. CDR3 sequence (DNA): TGCGCCAGCAGCTTGGGTGTCAGGGGGAAGTCTGGCTACACCTTC.

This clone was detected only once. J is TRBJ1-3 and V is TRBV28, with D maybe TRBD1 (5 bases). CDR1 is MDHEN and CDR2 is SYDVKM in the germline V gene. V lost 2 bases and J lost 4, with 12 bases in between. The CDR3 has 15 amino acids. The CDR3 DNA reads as TGTGCCAGCAGTTTAGCGGGGGACGGAGGAAACACCATATATTTT. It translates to CASSLAGDGGNTIYF.

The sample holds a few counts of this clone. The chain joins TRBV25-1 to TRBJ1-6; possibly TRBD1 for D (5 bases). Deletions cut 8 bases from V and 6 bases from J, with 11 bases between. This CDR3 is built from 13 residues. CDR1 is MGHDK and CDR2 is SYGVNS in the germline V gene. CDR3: CASARDGNSPLHF. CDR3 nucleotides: TGTGCCAGCGCACGGGACGGTAATTCACCCCTCCACTTT.

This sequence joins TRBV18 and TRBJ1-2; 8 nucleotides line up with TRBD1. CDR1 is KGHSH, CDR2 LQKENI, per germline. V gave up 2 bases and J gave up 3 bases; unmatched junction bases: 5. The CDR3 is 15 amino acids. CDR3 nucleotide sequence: TGTGCCAGCTCACCAGGGCAGGGGGCAGACTATGGCTACACCTTC. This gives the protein CASSPGQGADYGYTF. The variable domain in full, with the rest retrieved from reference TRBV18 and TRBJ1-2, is NAGVMQNPRHLVRRRGQEARLRCSPMKGHSHVYWYRQLPEEGLKFMVYLQKENIIDESGMPKERFSAEFPKEGPSILRIQQVVRGDSAAYFCASSPGQGADYGYTFGSGTRLTVV.